A single T cell receptor (beta chain) is shown here with its context. Antigen unknown. Described treatment: oral pan-JAK inhibitor, 5-10 mg twice daily. RNA extraction was followed by reverse transcription into cDNA, which acted as the sequencing template. Clones were sequenced by immunoSEQ multiplex PCR, and TCRdb holds only the in-frame ones, with some missing. The table lists approximately 200,000 clones, around two fifths of them singletons. The data were taken from a study of CD8+ T cells in alopecia areata. As for the study in general: Tofacitinib administration to treated patients was oral, at 5 to 10 mg twice daily. Scoring of severity for treated patients was based on percentage of affected scalp area.

V trimming: 4 bases; J trimming: 5 bases; junction bases outside the gene matches: 3. CDR3 length equals 14 residues. Germline V CDR1 and CDR2: SGHRS, YFSETQ. General observations from the study: Amid tofacitinib therapy, many expanded lesional clones stayed present in scalp and blood.

The chain joins TRBV5-1 to TRBJ1-5, with 10 bases aligning to TRBD1. The sample in question was CD4+ T cells sorted from blood, obtained at roughly week 36, from a patient treated with tofacitinib. This clonotype was sampled from a human donor with alopecia areata. The CDR3 DNA follows: TGCGCCAGCAGCCCGGGGACAGGGGATCAGCCCCAGCATTTT. It translates to CASSPGTGDQPQHF.